This is a list of T cell receptor beta chains from one sample in a study of T cell responses to AZD1222 COVID-19 vaccine. TCRdb keeps only in-frame clones here, not all; method: immunoSEQ multiplex PCR. The profile shows 100,000 or so clones, 82% of them singletons. Sequencing was performed on peripheral blood, taken on day 0 of AZD1222 vaccination. These receptors came from an adult in good health. The conserved cysteine and the conserved F or W are not part of the CDR3 here. D genes are given only for firm matches.

d_call v_call cdr3_aa
- TRBV25-1 ASGGHTNTGELF
- TRBV29-1 SGRRIQETQY
- TRBV19 ASSSAQEGYGYT
- TRBV7-2 ASSFNPTGELF
- TRBV20-1 SARFYGEQY
- TRBV18 ASSPAPGVEKLF
- TRBV6-1 ASSERSGTEGYGYT
- TRBV4-1 ASLQGGTEAF
TRBD1 TRBV7-2 ASSRPQGATNEQF
TRBD1 TRBV11-2 ASSSINRGRDGYT
TRBD1 TRBV5-4 ASSLDRGTYGYT
- TRBV4-3 ASSQAWRGSEKLF
- TRBV28 ASSAGALNEKLF
TRBD1 TRBV5-1 ASSLDPIDRGRSLH
TRBD1 TRBV4-3 ASSHQTGTEYGYT
- TRBV2 ASSKDGTDTQY
- TRBV6-5 ASSYSVEGGYT